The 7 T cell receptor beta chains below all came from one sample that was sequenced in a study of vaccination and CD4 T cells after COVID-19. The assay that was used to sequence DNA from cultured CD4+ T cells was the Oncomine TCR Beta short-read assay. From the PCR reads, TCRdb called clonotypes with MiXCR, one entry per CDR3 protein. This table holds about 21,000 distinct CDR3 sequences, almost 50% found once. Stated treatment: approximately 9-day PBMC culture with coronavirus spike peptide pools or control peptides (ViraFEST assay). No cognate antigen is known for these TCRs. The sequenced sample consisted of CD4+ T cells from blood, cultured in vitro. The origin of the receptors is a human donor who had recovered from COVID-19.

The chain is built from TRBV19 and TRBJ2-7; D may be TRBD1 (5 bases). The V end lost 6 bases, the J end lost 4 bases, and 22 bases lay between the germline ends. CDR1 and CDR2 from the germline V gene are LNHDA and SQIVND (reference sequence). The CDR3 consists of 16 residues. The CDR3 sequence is CASSYRQLKAPYEQYF. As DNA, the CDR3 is TGTGCCAGTAGCTACCGACAGCTTAAAGCGCCATACGAGCAGTACTTC.

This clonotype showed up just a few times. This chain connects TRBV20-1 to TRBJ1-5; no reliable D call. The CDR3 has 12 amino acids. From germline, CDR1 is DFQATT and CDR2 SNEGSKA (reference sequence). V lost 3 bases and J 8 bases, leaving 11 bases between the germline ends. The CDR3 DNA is TGCAGTGCTAGCATGCTACAAAAGCCCCAGCATTTT. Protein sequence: CSASMLQKPQHF.

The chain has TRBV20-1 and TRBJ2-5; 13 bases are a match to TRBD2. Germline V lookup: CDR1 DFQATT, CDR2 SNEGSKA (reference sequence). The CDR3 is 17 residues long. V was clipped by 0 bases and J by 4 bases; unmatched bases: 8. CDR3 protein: CSAREMGLAGRGETQYF. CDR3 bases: TGCAGTGCTAGAGAAATGGGACTAGCGGGGAGGGGAGAGACCCAGTACTTC.

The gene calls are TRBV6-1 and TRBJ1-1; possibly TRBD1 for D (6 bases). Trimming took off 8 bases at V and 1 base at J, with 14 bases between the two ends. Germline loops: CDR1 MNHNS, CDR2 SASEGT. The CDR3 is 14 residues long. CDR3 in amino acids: CASRGGGSNTEAFF. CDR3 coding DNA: TGTGCCAGCCGAGGGGGGGGCTCGAACACTGAAGCTTTCTTT.

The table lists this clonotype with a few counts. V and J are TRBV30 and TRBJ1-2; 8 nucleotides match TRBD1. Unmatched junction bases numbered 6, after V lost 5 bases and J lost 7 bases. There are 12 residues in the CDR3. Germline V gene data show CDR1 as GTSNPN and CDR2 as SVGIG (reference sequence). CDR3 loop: CAWGDRGIGYTF. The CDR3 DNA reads TGTGCCTGGGGAGACAGGGGAATTGGCTACACCTTC. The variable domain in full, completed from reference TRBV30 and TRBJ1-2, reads SQTIHQWPATLVQPVGSPLSLECTVEGTSNPNLYWYRQAAGRGLQLLFYSVGIGQISSEVPQNLSASRPQDRQFILSSKKLLLSDSGFYLCAWGDRGIGYTFGSGTRLTVV.

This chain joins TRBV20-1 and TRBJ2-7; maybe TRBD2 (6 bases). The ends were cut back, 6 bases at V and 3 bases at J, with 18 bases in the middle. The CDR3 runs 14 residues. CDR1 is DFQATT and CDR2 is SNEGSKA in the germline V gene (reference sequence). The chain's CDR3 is CSATWGLPGYEQYF. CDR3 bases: TGCAGTGCGACCTGGGGACTCCCTGGCTACGAGCAGTACTTC.

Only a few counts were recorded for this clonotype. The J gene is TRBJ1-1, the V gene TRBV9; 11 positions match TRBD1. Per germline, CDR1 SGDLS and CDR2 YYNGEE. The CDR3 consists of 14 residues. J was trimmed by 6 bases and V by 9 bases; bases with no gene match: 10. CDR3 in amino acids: CATPKRTGGPEAFF. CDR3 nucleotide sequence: TGTGCCACCCCAAAAAGGACAGGGGGCCCTGAAGCTTTCTTT.